Listed below are T cell receptor beta chains from one sample, sequenced in a study of T cells in Graves' hyperthyroidism and ophthalmopathy. Each CDR3 protein is one row after TCRdb ran MiXCR on the multiplex PCR reads. There are 600,000 to 650,000 distinct CDR3 sequences in the sample; about 16% occur only once, and 3.8% lies in the top ten. Sample: blood. These receptors originate from a woman aged 30 to 39 with Graves' hyperthyroidism. The CDR3 runs from the conserved cysteine through the conserved F or W. A D gene is named only where the DNA matches it firmly. Some rows mark clone size as missing; the rest say once, few, many or name a class of expanded clone.

cdr3_nt: TGTGCCAGCAGCCATTCTCGAAGGAACACTGAAGCTTTCTTT
cdr3_aa: CASSHSRRNTEAFF
clone_size: many
v_call: TRBV3-1
d_call: .
j_call: TRBJ1-1

cdr3_nt: TGTGCCAGCAGTTTACATTGGGGGAACACCGGGGAGCTGTTTTTT
cdr3_aa: CASSLHWGNTGELFF
clone_size: many
v_call: TRBV12-3/TRBV12-4
d_call: .
j_call: TRBJ2-2

cdr3_nt: TGCGCCAGCACCTGGACAGCAAATCAGCCCCAGCATTTT
cdr3_aa: CASTWTANQPQHF
clone_size: .
v_call: TRBV10-2
d_call: .
j_call: TRBJ1-5

cdr3_nt: TGTGCCAGCAGTTTCGGCTGGAGCTCCTACAATGAGCAGTTCTTC
cdr3_aa: CASSFGWSSYNEQFF
clone_size: many
v_call: TRBV27
d_call: .
j_call: TRBJ2-1

cdr3_nt: TGCAGTGCGTCCCCTGGGGGGAGGGTTTTTGAAAAACTGTTTTTT
cdr3_aa: CSASPGGRVFEKLFF
clone_size: .
v_call: TRBV20-1
d_call: .
j_call: TRBJ1-4

cdr3_nt: TGTGCCAGCAGCCAGGGGACTAGCGGGAGATATGATACGCAGTATTTT
cdr3_aa: CASSQGTSGRYDTQYF
clone_size: many
v_call: TRBV3-1
d_call: TRBD2
j_call: TRBJ2-3

cdr3_nt: TGTGCCAGCCACGAGGGGGGGGAGCAGTACTTC
cdr3_aa: CASHEGGEQYF
clone_size: .
v_call: TRBV6-1
d_call: .
j_call: TRBJ2-7

cdr3_nt: TGTGCCAGCAGTTTTAGGGGACTTAAAACCTACGAGCAGTACTTC
cdr3_aa: CASSFRGLKTYEQYF
clone_size: many
v_call: TRBV28
d_call: .
j_call: TRBJ2-7

cdr3_nt: TGTGCCAGCAGTGGGACAGGGGGCGACGAGCAGTACTTC
cdr3_aa: CASSGTGGDEQYF
clone_size: many
v_call: TRBV2
d_call: TRBD1
j_call: TRBJ2-7

cdr3_nt: TGCGCCAGCAGCTTCGGACAGCCTGGGTCCTACGAGCAGTACTTC
cdr3_aa: CASSFGQPGSYEQYF
clone_size: few
v_call: TRBV5-1
d_call: .
j_call: TRBJ2-7

cdr3_nt: TGCGCCAGCTTACGGGACAGAACATACACGGATACGCAGTATTTT
cdr3_aa: CASLRDRTYTDTQYF
clone_size: .
v_call: TRBV10-2
d_call: TRBD1
j_call: TRBJ2-3

cdr3_nt: TGTGCCAGCAGCGGGAGCCCAGGGGGACTCAGCTCCTACAATGAGCAGTTCTTC
cdr3_aa: CASSGSPGGLSSYNEQFF
clone_size: few
v_call: TRBV9
d_call: .
j_call: TRBJ2-1

cdr3_nt: TGTGCCAGCAGTATCGGAACCCACTATGGCTACACCTTC
cdr3_aa: CASSIGTHYGYTF
clone_size: .
v_call: TRBV12-3/TRBV12-4
d_call: .
j_call: TRBJ1-2

cdr3_nt: TGTGCCAGCAGCTTTAGATCACCGGACACTGAAGCTTTCTTT
cdr3_aa: CASSFRSPDTEAFF
clone_size: many
v_call: TRBV5-5
d_call: .
j_call: TRBJ1-1

cdr3_nt: TGTGCCAGCACCCCAAGGGGTATCGGAGAGACCCAGTACTTC
cdr3_aa: CASTPRGIGETQYF
clone_size: many
v_call: TRBV2
d_call: .
j_call: TRBJ2-5

cdr3_nt: TGTGCCAGCAGTTACGGACAGGGGGCGGCGGAGCAGTACTTC
cdr3_aa: CASSYGQGAAEQYF
clone_size: many
v_call: TRBV6-5
d_call: TRBD1
j_call: TRBJ2-7

cdr3_nt: TGTGCCAGCAGCTCCCCCTCGGAGGGAGCAACCGAAGCTTTCTTT
cdr3_aa: CASSSPSEGATEAFF
clone_size: many
v_call: TRBV13
d_call: .
j_call: TRBJ1-1

cdr3_nt: TGTGCCAGCAGTACCGGGACAGGGGTCTACGAGCAGTACTTC
cdr3_aa: CASSTGTGVYEQYF
clone_size: many
v_call: TRBV6-1
d_call: TRBD1
j_call: TRBJ2-7

cdr3_nt: TGTGCCAGCAGTCCTTGGACTACCGCCTACAATGAGCAGTTCTTC
cdr3_aa: CASSPWTTAYNEQFF
clone_size: many
v_call: TRBV28
d_call: .
j_call: TRBJ2-1

cdr3_nt: TGTGCCAGCAGGCCGGGGGGGACTAGCGGGACCGGTGAGCAGTTCTTC
cdr3_aa: CASRPGGTSGTGEQFF
clone_size: many
v_call: TRBV28
d_call: TRBD2
j_call: TRBJ2-1

cdr3_nt: TGTGCCTGGAGTAGGGGGATAGAGGACACTGAAGCTTTCTTT
cdr3_aa: CAWSRGIEDTEAFF
clone_size: many
v_call: TRBV30
d_call: .
j_call: TRBJ1-1

cdr3_nt: TGTGCCAGCTCCGTGGGGGTCCAGGATACGCAGTATTTT
cdr3_aa: CASSVGVQDTQYF
clone_size: many
v_call: TRBV6-1
d_call: .
j_call: TRBJ2-3

cdr3_nt: TGTGCCAGTAGTACACGGGACAGGGGGACGAACACCGGGGAGCTGTTTTTT
cdr3_aa: CASSTRDRGTNTGELFF
clone_size: .
v_call: TRBV19
d_call: TRBD1
j_call: TRBJ2-2

cdr3_nt: TGTGCCAGCAGTTACGACCCTCGGTTTTCACCCCTCCACTTT
cdr3_aa: CASSYDPRFSPLHF
clone_size: many
v_call: TRBV6-2/TRBV6-3
d_call: .
j_call: TRBJ1-6

cdr3_nt: TGTGCCAGCAGTTTGGATAGGGGCTTGCTGGCGGGAGTCGGTGGAGATGAGCAGTTCTTC
cdr3_aa: CASSLDRGLLAGVGGDEQFF
clone_size: many
v_call: TRBV28
d_call: TRBD2
j_call: TRBJ2-1

cdr3_nt: TGCGCCAGCAGCTGGTACAGTGCGGGTCCCACAGATACGCAGTATTTT
cdr3_aa: CASSWYSAGPTDTQYF
clone_size: .
v_call: TRBV5-1
d_call: .
j_call: TRBJ2-3

cdr3_nt: TGTGCCAGCAGCCCCCCCCGAGATTTATTCAACTATGGCTACACCTTC
cdr3_aa: CASSPPRDLFNYGYTF
clone_size: many
v_call: TRBV28
d_call: .
j_call: TRBJ1-2

cdr3_nt: TGTGCCAGCAGCTACCCGGGACTAGCGGGAGGGCCGGCAGATACGCAGTATTTT
cdr3_aa: CASSYPGLAGGPADTQYF
clone_size: .
v_call: TRBV7-2
d_call: TRBD2
j_call: TRBJ2-3

cdr3_nt: TGTGCCAGCAGTTACTCAATCCACAGGGCGAGGGGAGACACCGGGGAGCTGTTTTTT
cdr3_aa: CASSYSIHRARGDTGELFF
clone_size: .
v_call: TRBV6-2/TRBV6-3
d_call: .
j_call: TRBJ2-2

cdr3_nt: TGCGCCAGCAGGGAGGGGGACGATGGCTACACCTTC
cdr3_aa: CASREGDDGYTF
clone_size: .
v_call: TRBV5-1
d_call: .
j_call: TRBJ1-2

cdr3_nt: TGTGCCAGCACCGGACCCCCCCAGCACAGGGGATCCTACGAGCAGTACTTC
cdr3_aa: CASTGPPQHRGSYEQYF
clone_size: many
v_call: TRBV6-1
d_call: TRBD1
j_call: TRBJ2-7

cdr3_nt: TGTGCCAGCAGCGCGGGACAGGGCTTCAATCAGCCCCAGCATTTT
cdr3_aa: CASSAGQGFNQPQHF
clone_size: few
v_call: TRBV9
d_call: TRBD1
j_call: TRBJ1-5

cdr3_nt: TGTGCCAGCAGTGTGGTCTACCAAGAGACCCAGTACTTC
cdr3_aa: CASSVVYQETQYF
clone_size: many
v_call: TRBV2
d_call: .
j_call: TRBJ2-5

cdr3_nt: TGTGCCAGCAGCTTAGGCTTGAGGGTCGAGTATGGCTACACCTTC
cdr3_aa: CASSLGLRVEYGYTF
clone_size: many
v_call: TRBV7-2
d_call: .
j_call: TRBJ1-2

cdr3_nt: TGCAGTGCTAGGGGATTGTCAGCCGACAATCAGCCCCAGCATTTT
cdr3_aa: CSARGLSADNQPQHF
clone_size: few
v_call: TRBV20-1
d_call: .
j_call: TRBJ1-5

cdr3_nt: TGTGCCTGGAGTGGAGGCAGGGAGGGGGATGAGCAGTTCTTC
cdr3_aa: CAWSGGREGDEQFF
clone_size: few
v_call: TRBV30
d_call: .
j_call: TRBJ2-1

cdr3_nt: TGTGCCAGTAGGGAACTGGACAGGGAATATGGCTACACCTTC
cdr3_aa: CASRELDREYGYTF
clone_size: few
v_call: TRBV19
d_call: TRBD1
j_call: TRBJ1-2

cdr3_nt: TGCGCCAGCAGCTTACACAGCCAAGAGACCCAGTACTTC
cdr3_aa: CASSLHSQETQYF
clone_size: many
v_call: TRBV5-1
d_call: .
j_call: TRBJ2-5

cdr3_nt: TGTGCCATCAGGGTACAGGGACCGGAGACCCAGTACTTC
cdr3_aa: CAIRVQGPETQYF
clone_size: few
v_call: TRBV10-3
d_call: .
j_call: TRBJ2-5

cdr3_nt: TGCGCCAGCCGACTAGGGGGGAGTGTCTCCTACAATGAGCAGTTCTTC
cdr3_aa: CASRLGGSVSYNEQFF
clone_size: .
v_call: TRBV10-2
d_call: .
j_call: TRBJ2-1

cdr3_nt: TGTGCCAGCAGCCCCACAGGGGTTAAGGCCAACGTCCTGACTTTC
cdr3_aa: CASSPTGVKANVLTF
clone_size: few
v_call: TRBV12-3/TRBV12-4
d_call: TRBD1
j_call: TRBJ2-6

cdr3_nt: TGTGCCAGCAGCTTAGTGGGAGACCTAGGGGATACGCAGTATTTT
cdr3_aa: CASSLVGDLGDTQYF
clone_size: many
v_call: TRBV7-2
d_call: .
j_call: TRBJ2-3

cdr3_nt: TGTGCCAGCAGCCACTTTTCTGCCACCTACGAGCAGTACTTC
cdr3_aa: CASSHFSATYEQYF
clone_size: many
v_call: TRBV3-2
d_call: .
j_call: TRBJ2-7

cdr3_nt: TGCGCCAGCAGCTTAGGAAGGAACAGACCGAACACTGAAGCTTTCTTT
cdr3_aa: CASSLGRNRPNTEAFF
clone_size: many
v_call: TRBV5-1
d_call: .
j_call: TRBJ1-1